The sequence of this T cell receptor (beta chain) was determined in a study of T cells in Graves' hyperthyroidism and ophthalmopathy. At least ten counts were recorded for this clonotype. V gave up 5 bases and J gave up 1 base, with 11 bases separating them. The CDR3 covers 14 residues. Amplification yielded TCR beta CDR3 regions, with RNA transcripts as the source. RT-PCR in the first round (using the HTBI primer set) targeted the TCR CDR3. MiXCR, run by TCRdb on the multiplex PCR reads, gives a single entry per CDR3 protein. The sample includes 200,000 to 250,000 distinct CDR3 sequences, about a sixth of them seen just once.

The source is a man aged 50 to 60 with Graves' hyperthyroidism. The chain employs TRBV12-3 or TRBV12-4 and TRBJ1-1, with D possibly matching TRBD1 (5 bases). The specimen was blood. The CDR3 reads CASSPGHANTEAFF. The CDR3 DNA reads TGTGCCAGCAGTCCCGGACACGCGAACACTGAAGCTTTCTTT.